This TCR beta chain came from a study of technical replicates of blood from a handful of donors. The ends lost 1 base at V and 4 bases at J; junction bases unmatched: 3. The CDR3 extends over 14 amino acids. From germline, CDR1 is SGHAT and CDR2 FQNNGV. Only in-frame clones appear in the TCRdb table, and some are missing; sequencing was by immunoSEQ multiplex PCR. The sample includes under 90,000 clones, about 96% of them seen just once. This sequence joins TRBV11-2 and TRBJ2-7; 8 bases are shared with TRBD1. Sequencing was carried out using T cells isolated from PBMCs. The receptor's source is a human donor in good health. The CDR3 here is CASSLGQGKYEQYF. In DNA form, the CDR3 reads TGTGCCAGCAGCTTAGGACAGGGGAAATACGAGCAGTACTTC.